Presented here are 11 T cell receptor beta chains from one specimen sequenced in a study of T cells in tumors after PD-1 blockade (dated by TCRdb to between 2019 and 2020). Interpreted using the paper, the time point label stands for: after anti-PD-1 therapy. To prepare the library, the immunoSEQ multiplex PCR assay was applied. What TCRdb holds here is the immuneACCESS table cut down to in-frame rearrangements. Part of the clones is not present; checked against another copy, under half of the missing clones reflect an unresolved V gene, and the others are unexplained. This sample has roughly 9,800 clones in its table, and approximately 65% of those were observed once. In total, the top ten clones hold around 14% of the sample. The starting material was tumor tissue, obtained after anti-PD-1 treatment. The receptor set was obtained from a human donor with basal cell carcinoma.

The genes are TRBV15 and TRBJ1-5, with 7 bases lining up with TRBD1. Germline loops: CDR1 LNHNV, CDR2 YYDKDF (reference sequence). This CDR3 comprises 15 residues. The V and J ends lost 2 bases and 6 bases, in that order; junction bases with no gene match: 7. In DNA, the CDR3 is TGTGCCACCAGCAGACCCGGACAGGAAGGTCAGCCCCAGCATTTT. This codes for CATSRPGQEGQPQHF.

V usage is TRBV7-2 and J usage is TRBJ2-3; no clear D gene. This CDR3 is built from 14 residues. Deletions cut 3 bases from V and 1 base from J, with 8 bases between. In germline, CDR1 is SGHTA, CDR2 FQGNSA. The CDR3 sequence is CASSFGGGTDTQYF. DNA of the CDR3: TGTGCCAGCAGCTTCGGCGGTGGCACAGATACGCAGTATTTT.

This rearrangement joins TRBV16 to TRBJ2-3; possibly TRBD2 for D (6 bases). CDR3 length: 13 amino acids. Deletions cut 0 bases from V and 6 bases from J, with 7 bases between. The germline V gene encodes CDR1 KGHSY and CDR2 FQNENV. The CDR3 nucleotides read TGTGCCAGCAGCCAATCGGGGGGTGATACGCAGTATTTT. Its translation is CASSQSGGDTQYF. The variable domain in full, with the rest retrieved from reference TRBV16 and TRBJ2-3, is GEEVAQTPKHLVRGEGQKAKLYCAPIKGHSYVFWYQQVLKNEFKFLISFQNENVFDETGMPKERFSAKCLPNSPCSLEIQATKLEDSAVYFCASSQSGGDTQYFGPGTRLTVL.

The chain couples TRBV6-2 or TRBV6-3 to TRBJ2-1, with 8 bases aligning to TRBD2. Germline values: CDR1 MNHEY, CDR2 SVGEGT. Trimming removed 2 bases from V and 3 bases from J; junction bases left unmatched: 3. The CDR3 consists of 15 residues. CDR3 sequence (DNA): TGTGCCAGCAGTTACGGGACTAGAGGCTACAATGAGCAGTTCTTC. Protein product: CASSYGTRGYNEQFF.

V is TRBV6-5 and J is TRBJ2-3; no firm D call. The V end lost 4 bases, the J end lost 3 bases, and 11 bases lay between the germline ends. The CDR3 sequence is 14 residues long. The germline gives CDR1 MNHEY, CDR2 SVGAGI. The CDR3 bases are TGTGCCAGCAGTTCCCAGGCCCTTACAGATACGCAGTATTTT. It translates to CASSSQALTDTQYF.

This clone occurred a few times. This chain uses TRBV6-2 or TRBV6-3 with TRBJ2-7, with D unresolved. The CDR3 has 15 residues. The germline V gene has CDR1 MNHEY and CDR2 SVGEGT. V was cut by 6 bases and J by 2 bases, with 17 bases left in between. The CDR3 sequence: CASSLTLGFAYEQYF. The CDR3 nucleotides read TGTGCCAGCAGCCTGACATTGGGGTTCGCCTACGAGCAGTACTTC.

This clone turned up a few times. J is TRBJ1-6 and V is TRBV7-6, with D unresolved. Trimming stripped 1 base from V and 7 bases from J, with 11 bases between. The CDR3 consists of 15 residues. Germline V gives CDR1 SGHVS, CDR2 FNYEAQ. CDR3 amino acids: CASSLEGLGNSPLHF. The CDR3 DNA sequence: TGTGCCAGCAGCTTAGAAGGCTTAGGGAATTCACCCCTCCACTTT. Together with reference TRBV7-6 and TRBJ1-6, the CDR3 gives the full variable domain: GAGVSQSPRYKVTKRGQDVALRCDPISGHVSLYWYRQALGQGPEFLTYFNYEAQQDKSGLPNDRFSAERPEGSISTLTIQRTEQRDSAMYRCASSLEGLGNSPLHFGNGTRLTVT.

CDR3 bases: TGTGCCACCAGTGATTTGCAAGGAGTTAACAATGAGCAGTTCTTC. It specifies CATSDLQGVNNEQFF. The chain links TRBV24-1 to TRBJ2-1; D uncertain. With 0 bases removed from V and 5 bases from J, the gap between germline ends came to 10 bases. There are 15 residues in the CDR3. Germline CDR1 KGHDR, CDR2 SFDVKD.

V usage is TRBV7-2 and J usage is TRBJ2-3, with D perhaps matching TRBD1 or TRBD2 (5 bases each). The CDR3 runs to 16 residues. Germline CDR1 is SGHTA and CDR2 is FQGNSA. The V gene lost 5 bases and the J gene lost 2 bases, with 17 bases spanning the gap. CDR3 DNA: TGTGCCAGCAGCGGGGGTGCTAGCCTAGCCACAGATACGCAGTATTTT. Translating it yields CASSGGASLATDTQYF.

This clone was recorded a few times. The chain uses TRBV10-2 and TRBJ2-7, with D possibly matching TRBD2 (6 bases). V lost 7 bases and J lost 4, with 14 bases in between. CDR3 size: 13 residues. The germline CDR1 and CDR2 sequences are WSHSY and SAAADI. The CDR3 region is CASTGTPRYEQYF. For the CDR3, the DNA is TGCGCCAGCACCGGGACTCCCCGATACGAGCAGTACTTC.

This clone was picked up one time. This chain links TRBV4-3 with TRBJ2-3; 9 bases fit TRBD1. Germline V gene lookup returns CDR1 LGHNA and CDR2 YSLEER. This CDR3 contains 16 residues. Trimming at V came to 0 bases and at J to 3 bases, leaving 4 bases not matched to a gene. CDR3 sequence reads: CASSQDEGQGTDTQYF. As DNA, the CDR3 is TGCGCCAGCAGCCAAGATGAGGGACAGGGAACAGATACGCAGTATTTT.